Detailed here is one TCR beta chain. Sequencing was performed with immunoSEQ multiplex PCR; in TCRdb, only in-frame clones are kept and a portion is missing. The sample has about 67,000 clones; 90% are singletons. These data come from a study of T cell changes during pregnancy in multiple sclerosis. The clonotype originates from a female donor with multiple sclerosis, enrolled in a pregnancy study. This sample comprised peripheral blood, obtained in the third trimester of pregnancy.

CDR3 in amino acids: CASSLTGDTEAFF. Here the CDR3 DNA reads TGTGCCAGCAGTTTGACAGGGGACACTGAAGCTTTCTTT. This chain joins TRBV6-4 and TRBJ1-1; TRBD1 matches at 8 bases. CDR3 length equals 13 residues. The germline CDR1 and CDR2 sequences are MRHNA and SNTAGT. V lost 5 bases, J lost 3 bases, and 2 bases stayed unmatched.